This T cell receptor (beta chain) was captured in a study of T-cell reconstitution after alpha-beta-depleted transplantation in children. This clonotype was recorded many times. This CDR3 is built from 12 residues. Germline V CDR1 and CDR2: SEHNR, FQNEAQ (reference sequence). Trimming removed 4 bases from V and 4 bases from J, with 5 bases in between. Unique molecular identifiers were used in preparing the TCRbeta library. TCRdb recomputed calls from the PCR reads with MiXCR, one row per CDR3 protein. Among over 150,000 distinct CDR3 sequences listed, around 7% were seen once. The sequencing used PBMCs from the stem cell graft donor, collected from the stem cell graft. The receptor was isolated from a human donor who donated a stem cell graft to a child with Wiskott-Aldrich syndrome. The chain recombines TRBV7-9 with TRBJ1-5; D call uncertain. The CDR3 region is CASSYLNQPQHF. DNA for the CDR3: TGTGCCAGCAGCTACTTAAATCAGCCCCAGCATTTT.